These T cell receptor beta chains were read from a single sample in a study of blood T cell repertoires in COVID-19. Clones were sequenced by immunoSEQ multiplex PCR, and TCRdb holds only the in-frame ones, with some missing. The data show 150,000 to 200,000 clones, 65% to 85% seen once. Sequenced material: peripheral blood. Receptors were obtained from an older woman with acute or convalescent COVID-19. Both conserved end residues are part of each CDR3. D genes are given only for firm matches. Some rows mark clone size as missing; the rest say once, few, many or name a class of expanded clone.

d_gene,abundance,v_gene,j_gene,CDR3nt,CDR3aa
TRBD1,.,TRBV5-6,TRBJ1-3,TGTGCCAGCAGCTTAGGACAGGGCTCCTACGGAAACACCATATATTTT,CASSLGQGSYGNTIYF
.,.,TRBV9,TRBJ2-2,TGTGCCAGCAGCCTATCCGCCGCAGGGCCCGGGGAGCTGTTTTTT,CASSLSAAGPGELFF
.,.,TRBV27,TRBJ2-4,TGTGCCAGCAGTTTTTCGAGCCGCGAAAACATTCAGTACTTC,CASSFSSRENIQYF
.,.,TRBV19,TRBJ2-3,TGTGCCAGTGCGTGGGCGAGGGCAGATACGCAGTATTTT,CASAWARADTQYF
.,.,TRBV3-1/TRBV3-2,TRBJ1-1,TGTGCCAGCAGCCAAACCATCAGCACTGAAGCTTTCTTT,CASSQTISTEAFF
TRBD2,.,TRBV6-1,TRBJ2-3,TGTGCCAGCAGTGGGACTAGCGGGGGGACCCCTTTCACAGATACGCAGTATTTT,CASSGTSGGTPFTDTQYF
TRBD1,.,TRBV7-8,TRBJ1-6,TGTGCCAGCAGCTTTTCGACAGGGGAGGGTAATTCACCCCTCCACTTT,CASSFSTGEGNSPLHF
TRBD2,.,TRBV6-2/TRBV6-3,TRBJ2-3,TGTGCCAGCAGCGCCTCCGCGGGGGGGCCGTCGGATACGCAGTATTTT,CASSASAGGPSDTQYF
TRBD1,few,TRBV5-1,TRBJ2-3,TGCGCCAGCAGCTTGGGGGTAGGGGGCAGCACAGATACGCAGTATTTT,CASSLGVGGSTDTQYF
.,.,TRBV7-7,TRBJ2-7,TGTGCTAGCAGCACGCCCCCGGGCAGGGAGTACTTC,CASSTPPGREYF
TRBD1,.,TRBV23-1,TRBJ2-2,TGCGCCAGCAGTCTGACAGGGCCGAACACCGGGGAGCTGTTTTTT,CASSLTGPNTGELFF
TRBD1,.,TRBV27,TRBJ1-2,TGTGCCAGCAGTTTGATCCGGGACAGGGTGGCCTATGGCTACACCTTC,CASSLIRDRVAYGYTF
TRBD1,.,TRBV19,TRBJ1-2,TGTGCCAGTAGTATAGGGACAGGGGGCGCGGAAGGCTACACCTTC,CASSIGTGGAEGYTF
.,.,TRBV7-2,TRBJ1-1,TGTGCCAGCAGCTTAGTAGCCTTGAACACTGAAGCTTTCTTT,CASSLVALNTEAFF